This entry lists 2 T cell receptor beta chains sequenced from one sample in a study of Graves' ophthalmopathy and Graves' hyperthyroidism. Investigators amplified TCR beta CDR3 regions from RNA transcripts. Following a first-round RT-PCR that used HTBI primers, a second-round multiplex PCR was carried out. TCRdb called the multiplex PCR reads again in MiXCR, with one record for every CDR3 protein. Among hundreds of thousands of distinct CDR3 sequences listed, over 20% were seen once. Sequences were obtained from peripheral blood. The receptors were sampled from a woman aged 18 to 35 with stable Graves' hyperthyroidism. Some clones in this sample may be carry-over from other donors' samples.

The chain employs TRBV6-1 and TRBJ2-7; 10 bases line up with TRBD2. The J segment lost 6 bases and the V segment lost 11 bases, leaving 7 bases of the junction unmatched. Germline CDR1 is MNHNS and CDR2 is SASEGT. The CDR3 consists of 12 residues. The CDR3 nucleotides are TGTGCCTCTAGCGGGAGTGTTGGCGAGCAGTACTTC. Translating gives CASSGSVGEQYF.

The chain carries TRBV2 and TRBJ1-6, with D possibly TRBD1 on 5 matching bases. Trimming shortened V by 6 bases and J by 10 bases, and 19 bases separated the two germline ends. The CDR3 covers 15 residues. Germline V gene sequence: CDR1 SNHLY, CDR2 FYNNEI. Here the CDR3 reads CASSAGTRSGSPLHF. CDR3 sequence (DNA): TGTGCCAGCAGCGCCGGGACGAGGTCCGGATCACCCCTCCACTTT.